The entry below gives a single T cell receptor (beta chain) sequence along with its context. Its specificity is unknown. A J-beta primer mix and a sample-barcoded 5' primer were used in a second PCR of roughly 7 to 12 cycles. With 12 random nucleotides, a template-switch adaptor tagged each individual cDNA molecule. One entry per CDR3 protein results from TCRdb running MiXCR on the 5' RACE reads. This sample has about 670,000 distinct CDR3 sequences; 35% to 50% occur once, and the top ten carry around 30%. This entry is derived from a study of blood T cells in healthy people across ages. Study conclusions and caveats: Long-lived and aged donors differed, with more naive CD4+ cells and higher diversity in the long-lived. The unknown donor CMV status may have confounded expanded clonotype changes.

Germline CDR1 reads SEHNR; CDR2 reads FQNEAQ (reference sequence). Losses at the gene ends were 3 bases for V and 7 bases for J; bases not matched to a gene: 13. CDR3 length: 16 residues. The rearrangement uses TRBV7-9 and TRBJ2-7; TRBD2 matches at 9 bases. Sequencing was carried out using blood. The receptor comes from a man at least 80 years old in good health. The chain's CDR3 is CASSFYISGRLNEQYF. CDR3 nucleotides: TGTGCCAGCAGCTTTTACATTAGCGGGAGATTAAATGAGCAGTACTTC.